This T cell receptor beta chain was recorded in a study of cytomegalovirus exposure and HLA in healthy donors. For the study at large: Earlier results showed almost 120 million unique TCR beta sequences derived from roughly 180 million T cells. Samples from HLA-typed donors yielded around 85 million unique TCRs in an early data release.

A word on this clone: Its antigen is undetermined.

The germline CDR1 and CDR2 sequences are MNHEY and SMNVEV (reference sequence). The CDR3 has 13 residues. This PCR relied on a set of 60 Vbeta primers and 13 Jbeta primers. Method: immunoSEQ multiplex PCR; TCRdb's copy keeps in-frame clones and lacks some. The table includes about 150,000 clones, approximately 80% detected once. Donors showed nominal health when sampled, although they likely had unrecorded immune exposures. Whole-study findings and limits: Among donors in an Asian-associated ancestry cluster, a later analysis reportedly found fewer N-insertions than the roughly 700-donor mean.

The chain is built from TRBV27 and TRBJ2-1; 7 bases match TRBD2. Source material: PBMCs. This receptor was obtained from a man aged 40-50 years in good health and CMV-seropositive. CDR3 in amino acids: CASGTIPQTEQFF. As DNA, the CDR3 is TGTGCATCCGGGACTATCCCTCAGACTGAGCAGTTCTTC.